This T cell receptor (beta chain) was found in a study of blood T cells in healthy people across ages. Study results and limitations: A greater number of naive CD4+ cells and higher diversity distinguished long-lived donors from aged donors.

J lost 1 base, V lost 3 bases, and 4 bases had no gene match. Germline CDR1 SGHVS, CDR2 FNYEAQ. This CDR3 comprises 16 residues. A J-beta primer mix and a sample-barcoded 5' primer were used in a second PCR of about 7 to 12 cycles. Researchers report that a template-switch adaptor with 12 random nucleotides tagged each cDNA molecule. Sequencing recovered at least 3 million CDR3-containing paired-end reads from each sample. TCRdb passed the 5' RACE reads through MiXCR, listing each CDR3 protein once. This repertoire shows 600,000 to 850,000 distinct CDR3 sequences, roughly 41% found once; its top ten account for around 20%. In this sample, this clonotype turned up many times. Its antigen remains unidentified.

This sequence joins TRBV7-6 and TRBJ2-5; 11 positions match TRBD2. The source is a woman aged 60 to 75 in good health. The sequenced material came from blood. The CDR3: CASSLGLAVSQETQYF. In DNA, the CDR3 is TGTGCCAGCAGCTTGGGACTAGCGGTTAGCCAAGAGACCCAGTACTTC.